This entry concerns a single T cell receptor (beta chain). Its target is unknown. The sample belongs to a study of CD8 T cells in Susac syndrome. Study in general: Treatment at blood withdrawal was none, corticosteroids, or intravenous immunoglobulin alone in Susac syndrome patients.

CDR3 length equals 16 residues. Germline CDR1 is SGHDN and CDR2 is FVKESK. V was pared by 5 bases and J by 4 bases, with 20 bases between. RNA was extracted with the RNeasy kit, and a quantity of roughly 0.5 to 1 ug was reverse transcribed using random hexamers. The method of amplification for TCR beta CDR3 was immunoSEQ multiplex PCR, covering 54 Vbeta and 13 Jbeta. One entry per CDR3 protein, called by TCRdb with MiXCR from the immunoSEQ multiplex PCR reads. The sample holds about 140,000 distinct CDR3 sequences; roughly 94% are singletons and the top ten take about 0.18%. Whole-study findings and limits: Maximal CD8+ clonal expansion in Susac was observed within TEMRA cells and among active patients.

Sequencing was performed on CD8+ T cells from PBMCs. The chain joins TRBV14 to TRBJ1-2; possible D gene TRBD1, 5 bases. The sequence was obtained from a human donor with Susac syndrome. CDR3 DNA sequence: TGTGCCAGCAGCTACTATACGACGGGACTTGGCTATGGCTACACCTTC. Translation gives CASSYYTTGLGYGYTF. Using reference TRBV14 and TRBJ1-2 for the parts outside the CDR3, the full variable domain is EAGVTQFPSHSVIEKGQTVTLRCDPISGHDNLYWYRRVMGKEIKFLLHFVKESKQDESGMPNNRFLAERTGGTYSTLKVQPAELEDSGVYFCASSYYTTGLGYGYTFGSGTRLTVV.